This entry concerns a single TCR beta chain. The sample is drawn from a study of regulatory T cells in long-lasting Graves disease. Arm-PCR of CDR3 regions with iRepertoire HTBI primers generated TCR beta libraries. TCRdb re-called the multiplex PCR reads through MiXCR, storing one row per CDR3 protein. Of fewer than 400,000 distinct CDR3 sequences listed, 15% to 20% are singletons. V was pared by 3 bases and J by 0 bases, with 9 bases between. Germline V gene sequence: CDR1 GTSNPN, CDR2 SVGIG (reference sequence). The CDR3 is made up of 15 amino acids. Time point denoted: persistent/refractory GD, antithyroid drugs over 5 years with positive TRAb. After RNA was extracted from PBMCs, the TCR library was made from it.

The chain is built from TRBV30 and TRBJ1-6; no firm D call. Specimen: peripheral blood mononuclear cells (PBMCs), collected when the disease was refractory, from a patient treated with antithyroid drugs. The TCR comes from a female donor with Graves disease. The CDR3 region is CAWRGMGSYNSPLHF. The CDR3 DNA reads as TGTGCCTGGAGGGGAATGGGCTCCTATAATTCACCCCTCCACTTT.